This T cell receptor (beta chain) was retrieved from a study of T cell responses to AZD1222 COVID-19 vaccine. CDR1 is ENHRY, CDR2 SYGVKD, per germline. Deletions cut 3 bases from V and 6 bases from J, with 6 bases between. The CDR3 is 11 amino acids. Method: immunoSEQ multiplex PCR; TCRdb's copy keeps in-frame clones and lacks some. Of some 200,000 clones detected, roughly 92% appear once; the ten largest clones hold about 1.8%. Sequenced here: peripheral blood, sampled 28 days after the second AZD1222 dose. The source is an adult who received the AZD1222 COVID-19 vaccine. J is TRBJ2-7 and V is TRBV10-3; D gene unclear. The CDR3 DNA follows: TGTGCCATCAGTGACAAACTCGAGCAGTACTTC. This gives the protein CAISDKLEQYF.